These T cell receptor beta chains were read from a single sample in a study of cytomegalovirus exposure and HLA in healthy donors. Profiled with immunoSEQ multiplex PCR; TCRdb holds only in-frame clones, not every one. The table has roughly 200,000 clones, approximately 86% seen once. What was sequenced was PBMCs. Every receptor here comes from a woman aged 25-40 years in good health and CMV-seronegative. Each CDR3 is given with its conserved first and last residue. D genes are given only for firm matches. Expanded clones are given a class, and other clones once, few, many or no size at all.

14 | TRBD1 | TRBJ2-2 | TRBV19 | NA | CASRGQGDTGELFF | TGTGCCAGTAGGGGACAGGGAGACACCGGGGAGCTGTTTTTT
15 | TRBD2 | TRBJ2-3 | TRBV7-9 | NA | CASSPGLAGGNTQYF | TGTGCCAGCAGCCCCGGACTAGCGGGGGGTAATACGCAGTATTTT
13 | TRBD1 | TRBJ1-1 | TRBV5-4 | few | CASTRDRNTEAFF | TGTGCCAGCACCAGGGACAGGAACACTGAAGCTTTCTTT
15 | TRBD2 | TRBJ2-7 | TRBV5-1 | NA | CASSLGTSGSYEQYF | TGCGCCAGCAGCTTGGGGACTAGCGGGAGCTACGAGCAGTACTTC
16 | TRBD1 | TRBJ2-5 | TRBV5-1 | NA | CASSLGTGQGMSTQYF | TGCGCCAGCAGCTTGGGGACGGGACAGGGGATGTCGACCCAGTACTTC
14 | TRBD1 | TRBJ1-1 | TRBV28 | NA | CASRTGGVFTEAFF | TGTGCCAGCAGGACAGGGGGAGTGTTCACTGAAGCTTTCTTT
12 | TRBD1 | TRBJ2-1 | TRBV4-2 | NA | CASGNRGNEQFF | TGTGCCAGCGGCAACAGGGGCAATGAGCAGTTCTTC
14 | TRBD2 | TRBJ2-1 | TRBV7-9 | NA | CASTLAGSYNEQFF | TGTGCCAGCACGCTAGCGGGATCCTACAATGAGCAGTTCTTC
16 | NA | TRBJ2-2 | TRBV7-3 | NA | CASSLMGGLNTGELFF | TGTGCCAGCAGCTTAATGGGGGGGCTAAACACCGGGGAGCTGTTTTTT
15 | NA | TRBJ2-1 | TRBV28 | NA | CASSPHRSSYNEQFF | TGTGCCAGCAGTCCCCATAGGAGCTCCTACAATGAGCAGTTCTTC
15 | TRBD1 | TRBJ2-2 | TRBV19 | NA | CATKIRTGDTGELFF | TGTGCCACCAAGATCCGGACAGGAGACACCGGGGAGCTGTTTTTT
16 | NA | TRBJ2-4 | TRBV28 | NA | CASRLVTEAAKNIQYF | TGTGCCAGCAGGCTCGTGACAGAAGCGGCCAAAAACATTCAGTACTTC
13 | NA | TRBJ1-2 | TRBV10-3 | NA | CAISGQKDYGYTF | TGTGCCATCAGCGGACAGAAAGATTATGGCTACACCTTC
15 | TRBD2 | TRBJ2-3 | TRBV2 | NA | CASSMRRGGTDTQYF | TGTGCCAGCAGTATGCGCCGGGGGGGAACAGATACGCAGTATTTT
14 | TRBD2 | TRBJ2-7 | TRBV28 | NA | CASSFSGGTYEQYF | TGTGCCAGCAGTTTCAGCGGGGGGACCTACGAGCAGTACTTC
16 | TRBD1 | TRBJ1-3 | TRBV7-9 | NA | CASSAHDRAPGNTIYF | TGTGCCAGCAGCGCCCACGACAGGGCTCCAGGAAACACCATATATTTT
13 | NA | TRBJ1-5 | TRBV2 | NA | CASSGEVGQPQHF | TGTGCCAGCAGTGGAGAGGTTGGCCAGCCCCAGCATTTT
13 | NA | TRBJ2-5 | TRBV27 | NA | CASSLEGRETQYF | TGTGCCAGCAGTTTAGAGGGAAGAGAGACCCAGTACTTC
13 | NA | TRBJ1-2 | TRBV5-1 | once | CASSLQGHYGYTF | TGCGCCAGCAGCCTGCAGGGCCACTATGGCTACACCTTC
17 | TRBD1 | TRBJ2-7 | TRBV7-6 | NA | CASSLGAPGQSSYEQYF | TGTGCCAGCAGCTTAGGGGCCCCGGGACAGAGCTCCTACGAGCAGTACTTC
15 | NA | TRBJ1-1 | TRBV28 | NA | CASTLGLGSPTEAFF | TGTGCCAGCACTCTTGGCCTCGGGAGTCCCACTGAAGCTTTCTTT
14 | TRBD2 | TRBJ2-1 | TRBV27 | NA | CASSRGTSIYEQFF | TGTGCCAGCAGTCGGGGGACTAGCATATATGAGCAGTTCTTC
16 | TRBD2 | TRBJ2-1 | TRBV4-1 | NA | CASSQGSGRVVNEQFF | TGCGCCAGCAGCCAAGGGAGCGGGAGGGTCGTCAATGAGCAGTTCTTC
14 | NA | TRBJ2-3 | TRBV12-5 | NA | CASGLGASTDTQYF | TGTGCTAGTGGTTTAGGGGCGAGCACAGATACGCAGTATTTT